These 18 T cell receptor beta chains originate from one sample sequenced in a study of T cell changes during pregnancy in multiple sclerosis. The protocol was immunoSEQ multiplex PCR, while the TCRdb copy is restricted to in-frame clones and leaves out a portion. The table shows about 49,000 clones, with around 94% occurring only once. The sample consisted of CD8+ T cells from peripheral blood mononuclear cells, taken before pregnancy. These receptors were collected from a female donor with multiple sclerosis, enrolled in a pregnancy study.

The CDR3 bases are TGCAGCGTTGTACATCGGACAGGTGCCACTGAAGCTTTCTTT. Translating it yields CSVVHRTGATEAFF. This chain uses TRBV29-1 with TRBJ1-1; 7 bases are a match to TRBD1. Germline CDR1 SQVTM, CDR2 ANQGSEA. CDR3 length equals 14 residues. Trimming took 4 bases from V and 4 from J; bases not matched to a gene: 9.

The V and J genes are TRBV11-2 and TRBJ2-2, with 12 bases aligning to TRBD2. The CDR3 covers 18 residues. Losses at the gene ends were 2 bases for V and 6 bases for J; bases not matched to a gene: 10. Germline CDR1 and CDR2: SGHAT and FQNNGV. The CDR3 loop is CASSLQRGLAGWAGELFF. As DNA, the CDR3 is TGTGCCAGCAGCTTACAACGCGGACTAGCGGGATGGGCCGGGGAGCTGTTTTTT.

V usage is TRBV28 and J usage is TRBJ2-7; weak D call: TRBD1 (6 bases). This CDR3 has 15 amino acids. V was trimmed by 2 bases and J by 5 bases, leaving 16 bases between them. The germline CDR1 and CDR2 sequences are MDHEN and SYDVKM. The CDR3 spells CASSLPTGLNHEQYF. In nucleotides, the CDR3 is TGTGCCAGCAGTTTACCTACAGGGTTGAACCACGAGCAGTACTTC.

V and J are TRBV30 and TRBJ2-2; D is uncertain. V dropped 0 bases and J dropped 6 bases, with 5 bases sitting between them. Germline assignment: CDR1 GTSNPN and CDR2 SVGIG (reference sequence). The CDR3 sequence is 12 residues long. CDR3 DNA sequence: TGTGCCTGGAGTGTCGGGTCCGGGGAGCTGTTTTTT. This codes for CAWSVGSGELFF. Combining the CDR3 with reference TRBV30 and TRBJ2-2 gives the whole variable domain SQTIHQWPATLVQPVGSPLSLECTVEGTSNPNLYWYRQAAGRGLQLLFYSVGIGQISSEVPQNLSASRPQDRQFILSSKKLLLSDSGFYLCAWSVGSGELFFGEGSRLTVL.

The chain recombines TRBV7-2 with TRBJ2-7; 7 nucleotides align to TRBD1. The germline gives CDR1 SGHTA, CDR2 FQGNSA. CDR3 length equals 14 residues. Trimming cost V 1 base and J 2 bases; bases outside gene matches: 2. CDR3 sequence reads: CASSLGGQTYEQYF. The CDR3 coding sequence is TGTGCCAGCAGCTTAGGGGGACAGACCTACGAGCAGTACTTC.

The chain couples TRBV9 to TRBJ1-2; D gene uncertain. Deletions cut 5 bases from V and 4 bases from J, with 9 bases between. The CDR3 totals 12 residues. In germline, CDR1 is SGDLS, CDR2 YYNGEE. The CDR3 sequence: CASRNNIYGYTF. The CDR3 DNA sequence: TGTGCCAGCAGAAACAATATCTATGGCTACACCTTC.

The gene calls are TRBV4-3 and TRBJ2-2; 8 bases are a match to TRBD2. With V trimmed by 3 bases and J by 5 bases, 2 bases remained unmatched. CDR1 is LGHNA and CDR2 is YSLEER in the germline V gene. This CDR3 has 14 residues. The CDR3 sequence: CASSHGGVTGELFF. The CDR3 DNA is TGCGCCAGCAGCCACGGGGGGGTTACCGGGGAGCTGTTTTTT.

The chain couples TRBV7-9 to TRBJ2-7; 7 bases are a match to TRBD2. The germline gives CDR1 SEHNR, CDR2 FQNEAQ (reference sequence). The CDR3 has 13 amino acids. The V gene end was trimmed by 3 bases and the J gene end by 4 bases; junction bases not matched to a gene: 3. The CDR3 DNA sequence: TGTGCCAGCAGCTTCGGCGGGGGTTACGAGCAGTACTTC. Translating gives CASSFGGGYEQYF.

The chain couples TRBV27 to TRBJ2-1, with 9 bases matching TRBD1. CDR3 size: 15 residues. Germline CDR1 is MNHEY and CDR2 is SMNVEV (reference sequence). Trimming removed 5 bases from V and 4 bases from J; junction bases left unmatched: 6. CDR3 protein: CASSTNDRGYNEQFF. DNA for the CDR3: TGTGCCAGCAGTACGAACGACAGGGGGTACAATGAGCAGTTCTTC.

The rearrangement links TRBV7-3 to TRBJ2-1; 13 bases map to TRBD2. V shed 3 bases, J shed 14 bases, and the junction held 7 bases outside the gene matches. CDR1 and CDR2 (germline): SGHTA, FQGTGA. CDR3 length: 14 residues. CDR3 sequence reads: CASSFGGLAGEKFF. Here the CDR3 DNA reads TGTGCCAGCAGCTTTGGTGGACTAGCGGGAGAAAAGTTCTTC.

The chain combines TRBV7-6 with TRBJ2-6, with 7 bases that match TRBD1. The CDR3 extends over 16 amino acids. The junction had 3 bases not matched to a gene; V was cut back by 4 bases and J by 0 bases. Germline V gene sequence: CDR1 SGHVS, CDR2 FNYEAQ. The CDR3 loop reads CASSSRTGSGANVLTF. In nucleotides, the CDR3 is TGTGCCAGCAGCTCCAGGACAGGCTCTGGGGCCAACGTCCTGACTTTC.

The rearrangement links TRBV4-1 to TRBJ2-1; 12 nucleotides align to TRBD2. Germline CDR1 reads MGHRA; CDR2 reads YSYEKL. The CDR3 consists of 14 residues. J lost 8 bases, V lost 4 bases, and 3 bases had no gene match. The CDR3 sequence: CASSRTSGTHEQFF. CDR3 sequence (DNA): TGCGCCAGCAGCCGGACTAGCGGGACCCATGAGCAGTTCTTC.

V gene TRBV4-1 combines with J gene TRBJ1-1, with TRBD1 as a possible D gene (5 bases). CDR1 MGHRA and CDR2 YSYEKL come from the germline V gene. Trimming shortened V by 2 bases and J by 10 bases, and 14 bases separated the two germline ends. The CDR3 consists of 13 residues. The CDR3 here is CASSQSWGEVAFF. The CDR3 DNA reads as TGCGCCAGCAGCCAATCGTGGGGCGAGGTAGCTTTCTTT.

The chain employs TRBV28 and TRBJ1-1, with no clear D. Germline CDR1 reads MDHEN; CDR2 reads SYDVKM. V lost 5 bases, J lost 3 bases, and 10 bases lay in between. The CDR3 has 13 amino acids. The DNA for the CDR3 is TGTGCCAGCAGTACGATCGGGTACACTGAAGCTTTCTTT. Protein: CASSTIGYTEAFF.

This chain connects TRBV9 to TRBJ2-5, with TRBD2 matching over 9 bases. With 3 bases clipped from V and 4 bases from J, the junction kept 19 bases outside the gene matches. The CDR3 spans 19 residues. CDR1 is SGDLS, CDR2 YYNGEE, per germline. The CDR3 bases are TGTGCCAGCAGCGGCAACCCAGGGGAGGCGGGACTAGCAGCAGAGACCCAGTACTTC. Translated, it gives CASSGNPGEAGLAAETQYF. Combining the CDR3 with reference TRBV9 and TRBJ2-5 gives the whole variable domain DSGVTQTPKHLITATGQRVTLRCSPRSGDLSVYWYQQSLDQGLQFLIQYYNGEERAKGNILERFSAQQFPDLHSELNLSSLELGDSALYFCASSGNPGEAGLAAETQYFGPGTRLLVL.

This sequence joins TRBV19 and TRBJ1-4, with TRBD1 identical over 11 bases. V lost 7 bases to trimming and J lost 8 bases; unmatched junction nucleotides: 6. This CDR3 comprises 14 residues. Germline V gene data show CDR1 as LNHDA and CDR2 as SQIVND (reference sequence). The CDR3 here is CASTRTGGGEKLFF. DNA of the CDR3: TGTGCCAGTACCCGGACAGGGGGCGGCGAAAAACTGTTTTTT.

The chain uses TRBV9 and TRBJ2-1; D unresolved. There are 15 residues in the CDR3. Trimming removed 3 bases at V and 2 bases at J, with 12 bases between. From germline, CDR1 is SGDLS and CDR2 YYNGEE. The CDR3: CASSGQGLTYNEQFF. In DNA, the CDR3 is TGTGCCAGCAGCGGACAAGGATTGACCTACAATGAGCAGTTCTTC.

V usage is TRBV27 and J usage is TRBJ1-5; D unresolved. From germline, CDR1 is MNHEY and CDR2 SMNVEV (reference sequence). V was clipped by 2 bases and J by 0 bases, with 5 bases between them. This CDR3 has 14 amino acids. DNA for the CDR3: TGTGCCAGCAGTTTAGGGCTTAGCAATCAGCCCCAGCATTTT. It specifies CASSLGLSNQPQHF.